A single sample is the source of the 29 T cell receptor beta chains below, sequenced in a study of T cells in Graves' hyperthyroidism and ophthalmopathy. The CDR3 regions of TCR beta were amplified from RNA transcripts. Primed by the HTBI set, a first-round RT-PCR was run on the TCR CDR3. MiXCR, run by TCRdb on the multiplex PCR reads, gives a single entry per CDR3 protein. The data show more than 300,000 distinct CDR3 sequences, about 15% seen once. Sequenced material: blood. The source is a woman in her twenties or thirties with Graves' hyperthyroidism.

This clonotype was seen at least ten times. This chain connects TRBV2 to TRBJ1-5, with D possibly being TRBD1 (6 bases). In germline, CDR1 is SNHLY, CDR2 FYNNEI. The CDR3 consists of 16 residues. Trimming cost V 5 bases and J 1 base, with 15 bases left between them. The CDR3 region is CASSTYRAFSNQPQHF. The CDR3 DNA reads TGTGCCAGCAGTACCTACAGGGCATTCAGCAATCAGCCCCAGCATTTT.

The chain has TRBV6-1 and TRBJ1-1; TRBD1 matches at 9 bases. J lost 2 bases, V lost 6 bases, and 7 bases had no gene match. This CDR3 region has 15 residues. Germline CDR1 MNHNS, CDR2 SASEGT. CDR3 loop: CASRTTGGVNTEAFF. The CDR3 bases are TGTGCCAGCAGGACGACAGGGGGTGTTAACACTGAAGCTTTCTTT.

This clonotype was counted ten times or more. The chain has TRBV29-1 and TRBJ1-5, with D perhaps TRBD1 (6 bases). V lost 8 bases to trimming and J lost 12 bases, with 20 bases between them. CDR1 is SQVTM, CDR2 ANQGSEA, per germline. The CDR3 is 12 amino acids. The CDR3: CSLRPGGQIQHF. The CDR3, as DNA: TGCAGCCTAAGACCGGGGGGCCAGATCCAGCATTTT.

This clonotype showed up just a few times. The CDR3 protein is CASCGTDGRETQYF. CDR3 bases: TGCGCCAGTTGCGGGACAGATGGGAGAGAGACCCAGTACTTC. This chain links TRBV10-2 with TRBJ2-5; a weak D match, TRBD1 (7 bases). Germline CDR1 reads WSHSY; CDR2 reads SAAADI. CDR3 size: 14 residues. V dropped 9 bases and J dropped 4 bases, with 18 bases sitting between them.

This clonotype came up many times. V usage is TRBV11-2 and J usage is TRBJ2-7, with 9 bases matching TRBD2. Trimming removed 5 bases from V and 3 bases from J; junction bases left unmatched: 8. This CDR3 spans 15 amino acids. The germline gives CDR1 SGHAT, CDR2 FQNNGV. For the CDR3, the DNA is TGTGCCAGCAGCCTAGGACTAGCGTATTACTACGAGCAGTACTTC. Residues: CASSLGLAYYYEQYF. Full variable domain (outside the CDR3, taken from reference TRBV11-2 and TRBJ2-7): EAGVAQSPRYKIIEKRQSVAFWCNPISGHATLYWYQQILGQGPKLLIQFQNNGVVDDSQLPKDRFSAERLKGVDSTLKIQPAKLEDSAVYLCASSLGLAYYYEQYFGPGTRLTVT.

The chain uses TRBV20-1 and TRBJ2-3; a weak D match, TRBD1 (5 bases). Trimming cost V 5 bases and J 0 bases, with 18 bases left between them. CDR3 size: 16 residues. The V gene's germline CDR1 is DFQATT and CDR2 SNEGSKA (reference sequence). For the CDR3, the DNA is TGCAGTGCTCCCTCATCAGGGTCTGCTAGCACAGATACGCAGTATTTT. It is translated as CSAPSSGSASTDTQYF.

Ten or more counts support this clonotype. The chain links TRBV2 to TRBJ2-3; TRBD1 aligns across 7 bases. This CDR3 spans 15 amino acids. V gave up 2 bases and J gave up 2 bases; unmatched junction bases: 4. Germline V lookup: CDR1 SNHLY, CDR2 FYNNEI. Here the CDR3 reads CASSELGTDTDTQYF. The CDR3 nucleotides read TGTGCCAGCAGTGAATTGGGGACAGACACAGATACGCAGTATTTT.

The chain recombines TRBV20-1 with TRBJ2-7; a weak D match, TRBD2 (6 bases). V lost 6 bases, J lost 3 bases, and 21 bases lay in between. CDR1 and CDR2 (germline): DFQATT, SNEGSKA (reference sequence). The CDR3 extends over 15 amino acids. CDR3 DNA: TGCAGTGCGAGTAACGTAGCGGAGGTTAACTACGAGCAGTACTTC. Protein sequence: CSASNVAEVNYEQYF.

This clonotype was detected many times. The chain couples TRBV27 to TRBJ2-1; D is perhaps TRBD1 (6 bases). The CDR3 loop spans 15 amino acids. Germline V gene data show CDR1 as MNHEY and CDR2 as SMNVEV (reference sequence). V shed 5 bases and J shed 4 bases, with 15 bases lying between them. The CDR3 reads CASSPRNRAYNEQFF. For the CDR3, the DNA is TGTGCCAGCAGTCCCCGCAACAGGGCGTACAATGAGCAGTTCTTC.

This clonotype was detected many times. The chain uses TRBV27 and TRBJ2-1; TRBD2 matches at 10 bases. The V segment lost 6 bases and the J segment 8 bases; nucleotides outside the gene matches: 13. The V gene's germline CDR1 is MNHEY and CDR2 SMNVEV (reference sequence). CDR3 length equals 16 residues. The CDR3 DNA reads TGTGCCAGCAGGGCTAGCGGGAGATTGGGGGGCGATGAGCAGTTCTTC. It yields the protein CASRASGRLGGDEQFF.

This clonotype was found many times. The chain couples TRBV7-9 to TRBJ2-5; tentatively, D is TRBD1 (6 bases). Germline V lookup: CDR1 SEHNR, CDR2 FQNEAQ (reference sequence). Trimming left V 5 bases short and J 0 bases short, with 28 bases between. This CDR3 comprises 20 residues. CDR3 sequence reads: CASSHQPTGGVGIYQETQYF. The DNA of the CDR3 is TGTGCCAGCAGCCACCAACCGACAGGTGGAGTAGGGATTTACCAAGAGACCCAGTACTTC.

This clonotype was seen many times. The chain joins TRBV6-1 to TRBJ2-3; 9 bases map to TRBD2. CDR1 is MNHNS and CDR2 is SASEGT in the germline V gene. J gave up 2 bases and V 5 bases, and 11 bases lay outside the gene matches. The CDR3 runs 17 residues. The CDR3 sequence is CASSYRGAGGPTDTQYF. The CDR3 DNA sequence: TGTGCCAGCAGTTACCGGGGGGCGGGAGGGCCCACAGATACGCAGTATTTT.

In its sample, this clonotype was seen many times. The chain is built from TRBV20-1 and TRBJ2-1; D is perhaps TRBD2 (5 bases). The germline V gene has CDR1 DFQATT and CDR2 SNEGSKA (reference sequence). Trimming cost V 3 bases and J 8 bases, with 8 bases left between them. CDR3 size: 11 residues. The CDR3 DNA sequence: TGCAGTGCTAGGGAGGACGATGAGCAGTTCTTC. Protein product: CSAREDDEQFF.

This clonotype has ten or more counts. V and J are TRBV27 and TRBJ2-1; D is possibly TRBD1 or TRBD2 (5 bases each). Trimming shortened V by 5 bases and J by 5 bases, and 16 bases separated the two germline ends. The germline V gene has CDR1 MNHEY and CDR2 SMNVEV (reference sequence). CDR3 length: 15 residues. This CDR3 reads CASSLPAGDHNEQFF. CDR3 nucleotide sequence: TGTGCCAGCAGTCTCCCCGCCGGGGACCACAATGAGCAGTTCTTC.

This clonotype was observed many times. V is TRBV7-3 and J is TRBJ2-1; D unclear. The V end was cut by 7 bases, the J end by 7 bases, with 20 bases between. There are 15 residues in the CDR3. From germline, CDR1 is SGHTA and CDR2 FQGTGA. The CDR3 coding sequence is TGTGCCAGCACCCCTACTGAGCCGGCTAAGAATGAGCAGTTCTTC. Translation gives CASTPTEPAKNEQFF.

V and J are TRBV28 and TRBJ1-2, with TRBD1 matching 7 bases. Trimming at V came to 5 bases and at J to 5 bases, leaving 5 bases not matched to a gene. This CDR3 has 13 amino acids. Germline V gene sequence: CDR1 MDHEN, CDR2 SYDVKM. The CDR3 loop is CASSKGQLYGYTF. Here the CDR3 DNA reads TGTGCCAGCAGTAAGGGACAGCTATATGGCTACACCTTC.

The chain couples TRBV3-1 to TRBJ2-1, with D unclear. The CDR3 runs 15 residues. Trimming pared 0 bases from V and 1 base from J, leaving 7 bases between. CDR1 LGHDT and CDR2 YNNKEL come from the germline V gene (reference sequence). CDR3 amino acids: CASSQDTGSYNEQFF. The CDR3 coding sequence is TGTGCCAGCAGCCAAGATACCGGATCCTACAATGAGCAGTTCTTC.

The chain links TRBV12-3 or TRBV12-4 to TRBJ2-3, with 10 bases lining up with TRBD2. The J segment lost 5 bases and the V segment lost 3 bases, leaving 8 bases of the junction unmatched. The CDR3 is 16 residues long. The CDR3 bases are TGTGCCAGCAGTTTTTTTTTAGCGGGAGGCGTAGATACGCAGTATTTT. Residues: CASSFFLAGGVDTQYF.

This clonotype was counted a few times. The chain employs TRBV19 and TRBJ1-6; no definite D call. The V gene's germline CDR1 is LNHDA and CDR2 SQIVND (reference sequence). The CDR3 has 14 amino acids. V lost 10 bases to trimming and J lost 8 bases, with 18 bases between them. This chain's CDR3 is CATRNRIGDSPLHF. CDR3 nucleotide sequence: TGTGCCACCAGAAACCGAATCGGGGATTCACCCCTCCACTTT.

For this clonotype: A much bigger clone sits one base away, suggesting this may be a read error. V gene TRBV9 combines with J gene TRBJ1-3; D is unclear. The germline V gene encodes CDR1 SGDLS and CDR2 YYNGEE. Trimming cost V 1 base and J 4 bases, with 12 bases left between them. The CDR3 consists of 15 residues. DNA of the CDR3: TGTGCCAGCAGCGTAAGTCCTGCTCAGGGAAACACCATATATTTT. Encoded protein: CASSVSPAQGNTIYF.

This chain joins TRBV9 and TRBJ2-1, with 9 nucleotides matching TRBD2. The CDR3 runs 15 residues. Germline assignment: CDR1 SGDLS and CDR2 YYNGEE. V gave up 4 bases and J gave up 8 bases; unmatched junction bases: 10. The CDR3 sequence: CASSPPASGEYEQFF. The CDR3 region has the DNA TGTGCCAGCAGCCCTCCGGCTAGCGGGGAATATGAGCAGTTCTTC.

The table lists this clonotype with many counts. The rearrangement links TRBV20-1 to TRBJ1-5, with D perhaps TRBD1 (6 bases). The CDR3 runs to 14 residues. The V gene's germline CDR1 is DFQATT and CDR2 SNEGSKA (reference sequence). The V and J ends lost 5 bases and 6 bases respectively, with 17 bases between them. CDR3 region: CSAAPGVVGQPQHF. CDR3 DNA sequence: TGCAGTGCTGCCCCAGGGGTCGTCGGTCAGCCCCAGCATTTT.

This clonotype showed up many times. This sequence joins TRBV9 and TRBJ1-1; D is unclear. V lost 0 bases, J lost 4 bases, and 13 bases lay in between. The germline gives CDR1 SGDLS, CDR2 YYNGEE. The CDR3 has 15 residues. The CDR3 sequence is CASSVVSGLGTEAFF. The CDR3 coding sequence is TGTGCCAGCAGCGTAGTAAGTGGGCTTGGCACTGAAGCTTTCTTT.

The rearrangement joins TRBV30 to TRBJ1-1; D unresolved. This CDR3 contains 11 residues. The V end lost 2 bases, the J end lost 5 bases, and 6 bases lay between the germline ends. Germline-derived CDR1 and CDR2 are GTSNPN and SVGIG (reference sequence). For the CDR3, the DNA is TGTGCCTGGAGTTGGGATACTGAAGCTTTCTTT. Its protein product is CAWSWDTEAFF.

This chain links TRBV20-1 with TRBJ2-7, with D perhaps TRBD2 (5 bases). Germline CDR1 and CDR2: DFQATT and SNEGSKA (reference sequence). Trimming removed 5 bases at V and 4 bases at J, with 21 bases between. The CDR3 spans 15 residues. The CDR3 nucleotides read TGCAGTGCTGGCGTGGCGGGCCCGTCGGATTACGAGCAGTACTTC. Encoded protein: CSAGVAGPSDYEQYF.

This clonotype appeared many times. The genes are TRBV11-1 and TRBJ2-3; the D gene is possibly TRBD1 (6 bases). This CDR3 has 15 amino acids. Looked up from germline, CDR1 is SGHAT and CDR2 is FQDESV (reference sequence). V was cut by 4 bases and J by 0 bases, with 11 bases left in between. This CDR3 reads CASSSQGSSTDTQYF. CDR3 DNA: TGTGCCAGCAGCTCCCAGGGGTCTAGCACAGATACGCAGTATTTT.

This clonotype was counted ten times or more. Here the CDR3 DNA reads TGCGCCAGCAGCTCGGACAGGGGGCCCCCGAACACTGAAGCTTTCTTT. Protein product: CASSSDRGPPNTEAFF. This chain connects TRBV5-1 to TRBJ1-1; TRBD1 aligns across 11 bases. Germline-derived CDR1 and CDR2 are SGHRS and YFSETQ. The CDR3 length is 16 residues. V dropped 3 bases and J dropped 1; count of bases not matched to a gene: 5. Filled out from reference TRBV5-1 and TRBJ1-1, the complete variable domain reads KAGVTQTPRYLIKTRGQQVTLSCSPISGHRSVSWYQQTPGQGLQFLFEYFSETQRNKGNFPGRFSGRQFSNSRSEMNVSTLELGDSALYLCASSSDRGPPNTEAFFGQGTRLTVV.

This clonotype was observed many times. The chain has TRBV28 and TRBJ2-3; a possible D gene is TRBD2 (6 bases). V was trimmed by 6 bases and J by 2 bases, leaving 12 bases between them. CDR3 length equals 14 residues. The germline V gene has CDR1 MDHEN and CDR2 SYDVKM. The CDR3 here is CASRPAGTTDTQYF. CDR3 DNA sequence: TGTGCCAGCAGACCAGCGGGTACCACAGATACGCAGTATTTT.

This clonotype was counted at least ten times. The rearrangement joins TRBV6-1 to TRBJ2-7, with D possibly TRBD2 on 5 matching bases. The CDR3 extends over 17 amino acids. Trimming took off 5 bases at V and 3 bases at J, with 23 bases between the two ends. Germline CDR1 reads MNHNS; CDR2 reads SASEGT. DNA of the CDR3: TGTGCCAGCAGTTATTATCCGTTCGACTATTCGATCTACGAGCAGTACTTC. Amino acids: CASSYYPFDYSIYEQYF.